The 14 T cell receptor beta chains in this list originate from one sample, sequenced in a study of blood T cell repertoires in COVID-19. Profiling relied on immunoSEQ multiplex PCR, and the TCRdb table lists in-frame clones only, not all of them. The data show more than 350,000 clones, about 83% seen once. What was sequenced was PBMCs or T cells enriched from blood (not recorded which). All receptors derive from a woman in her fifties or sixties who had recovered from COVID-19.

The chain couples TRBV18 to TRBJ1-5, with a possible D match to TRBD1 (6 bases). V dropped 4 bases and J dropped 3 bases, with 7 bases sitting between them. The CDR3 totals 13 residues. The germline V gene encodes CDR1 KGHSH and CDR2 LQKENI. The chain's CDR3 is CASSRQDNQPQHF. The DNA of the CDR3 is TGTGCCAGCTCACGACAGGACAATCAGCCCCAGCATTTT.

The chain links TRBV5-1 to TRBJ1-5, with D unresolved. V dropped 2 bases and J dropped 2 bases, with 8 bases sitting between them. In germline, CDR1 is SGHRS, CDR2 YFSETQ. CDR3 length: 14 amino acids. The CDR3 loop is CASSFGAGNQPQHF. The CDR3 DNA reads TGCGCCAGCAGCTTCGGTGCCGGCAATCAGCCCCAGCATTTT. Filled out from reference TRBV5-1 and TRBJ1-5, the complete variable domain reads KAGVTQTPRYLIKTRGQQVTLSCSPISGHRSVSWYQQTPGQGLQFLFEYFSETQRNKGNFPGRFSGRQFSNSRSEMNVSTLELGDSALYLCASSFGAGNQPQHFGDGTRLSIL.

The CDR3 nucleotides read TGCAGCGTGTGGAACAGGGTTGGTATTAACACTGAAGCTTTCTTT. As protein: CSVWNRVGINTEAFF. The rearrangement uses TRBV29-1 and TRBJ1-1; D may be TRBD1 (6 bases). The CDR3 extends over 15 amino acids. V was shortened by 6 bases and J by 2 bases, with 19 bases between the two germline ends. Germline V gives CDR1 SQVTM, CDR2 ANQGSEA.

This CDR3 is CASSIRGAYEQYF. As DNA, the CDR3 is TGTGCCAGCAGCATCCGGGGAGCCTACGAGCAGTACTTC. The rearrangement joins TRBV5-4 to TRBJ2-7; weak D call: TRBD2 (5 bases). CDR3 size: 13 residues. CDR1 and CDR2 (germline): SGHNT, YYREEE (reference sequence). Trimming took off 4 bases at V and 2 bases at J, with 10 bases between the two ends.

This clone was detected only a few times. The chain recombines TRBV5-1 with TRBJ1-2; a possible D gene is TRBD1 (6 bases). In germline, CDR1 is SGHRS, CDR2 YFSETQ. The CDR3 is 15 amino acids. The V end lost 4 bases, the J end lost 4 bases, and 17 bases lay between the germline ends. The CDR3 DNA reads TGCGCCAGCAGCCTTCAGGGGCCCCGGGGCTATGGCTACACCTTC. Its protein is CASSLQGPRGYGYTF.

This chain joins TRBV19 and TRBJ2-5, with D possibly TRBD2 on 6 matching bases. CDR3 length equals 13 residues. Between the trimmed V and J ends, which lost 2 bases and 5 bases, there was a span of 9 bases. CDR1 is LNHDA and CDR2 is SQIVND in the germline V gene (reference sequence). Here the CDR3 reads CASSIRLAETQYF. The CDR3 DNA follows: TGTGCCAGTAGTATACGGCTAGCGGAGACCCAGTACTTC.

This chain uses TRBV5-1 with TRBJ2-7; D unclear. Germline CDR1 SGHRS, CDR2 YFSETQ. Trimming took 4 bases from V and 3 from J, leaving 11 bases between them. The CDR3 length is 13 residues. CDR3 amino acids: CASSAQASYEQYF. DNA of the CDR3: TGCGCCAGCAGCGCCCAGGCCAGCTACGAGCAGTACTTC.

The V gene is TRBV14, the J gene TRBJ1-1, with TRBD1 identical over 8 bases. The V segment lost 1 base and the J segment 6 bases; nucleotides outside the gene matches: 4. Germline CDR1 and CDR2: SGHDN and FVKESK. This CDR3 comprises 14 residues. The CDR3 sequence is CASSQAGGEAEAFF. CDR3 bases: TGTGCCAGCAGCCAAGCAGGGGGCGAGGCTGAAGCTTTCTTT.

Only one count was recorded for this clone. The chain recombines TRBV2 with TRBJ1-2; no reliable D call. The V gene lost 2 bases and the J gene lost 6 bases, with 16 bases spanning the gap. This CDR3 is 15 amino acids long. Germline lookup yields CDR1 SNHLY and CDR2 FYNNEI. CDR3 nucleotide sequence: TGTGCCAGCAGTGAAAGGTTCGGCGGCATGGATGGCTACACCTTC. It specifies CASSERFGGMDGYTF.

This clone was seen once. The chain joins TRBV13 to TRBJ1-1; D not resolved. Trimming removed 2 bases from V and 2 bases from J, with 6 bases in between. The CDR3 consists of 13 residues. Germline CDR1 and CDR2: PRHDT and FYEKMQ (reference sequence). The CDR3 bases are TGTGCCAGCAGCTTATCCAGAAACACTGAAGCTTTCTTT. Translation gives CASSLSRNTEAFF.

This clone was seen more than once but under ten times. The chain joins TRBV28 to TRBJ2-2; D is perhaps TRBD2 (6 bases). Per germline, CDR1 MDHEN and CDR2 SYDVKM. This CDR3 has 16 amino acids. Trimming removed 3 bases at V and 4 bases at J, with 15 bases between. CDR3 sequence (DNA): TGTGCCAGCAGTTTCCCGGGGACGGGAGTCACCGGGGAGCTGTTTTTT. It encodes CASSFPGTGVTGELFF.

The V call is TRBV10-1, the J call TRBJ1-1; no firm D call. Germline V gene data show CDR1 as WNHNN and CDR2 as SYGVQD (reference sequence). Deletions cut 5 bases from V and 4 bases from J, with 23 bases between. The CDR3 loop spans 17 amino acids. The CDR3 is CASSTRFRVGAGTEAFF. The CDR3 DNA sequence: TGCGCCAGCAGTACCCGTTTTCGAGTTGGAGCGGGCACTGAAGCTTTCTTT.

This clone was observed a handful of times. The V and J genes are TRBV30 and TRBJ1-5; a possible D gene is TRBD1 (6 bases). The CDR3 length is 13 residues. Per the germline V gene, CDR1 is GTSNPN and CDR2 is SVGIG (reference sequence). Trimming removed 3 bases at V and 4 bases at J, with 10 bases between. The CDR3 spells CAWSMGANQPQHF. The CDR3 nucleotides are TGTGCCTGGAGCATGGGGGCAAATCAGCCCCAGCATTTT. Full variable domain (outside the CDR3, taken from reference TRBV30 and TRBJ1-5): SQTIHQWPATLVQPVGSPLSLECTVEGTSNPNLYWYRQAAGRGLQLLFYSVGIGQISSEVPQNLSASRPQDRQFILSSKKLLLSDSGFYLCAWSMGANQPQHFGDGTRLSIL.

V usage is TRBV5-5 and J usage is TRBJ1-2; a possible D gene is TRBD1 (6 bases). Looked up from germline, CDR1 is SGHKS and CDR2 is YYEKEE (reference sequence). The CDR3 sequence is 15 residues long. With 0 bases removed from V and 2 bases from J, the gap between germline ends came to 11 bases. The CDR3: CASSLAGDNNYGYTF. The CDR3 DNA is TGTGCCAGCAGCTTGGCCGGGGACAACAACTATGGCTACACCTTC.